These T cell receptor beta chains were read from a single sample in a study of T cell changes during pregnancy in multiple sclerosis. The protocol was immunoSEQ multiplex PCR, while the TCRdb copy is restricted to in-frame clones and leaves out a portion. The sample holds some 64,000 clones; 90% are singletons and the top ten take roughly 2.2%. The input for sequencing was peripheral blood, taken in the second trimester of pregnancy. These receptors were taken from a female donor in good health, enrolled as a control in a pregnancy study. Each CDR3 is given with its conserved first and last residue. Only some rows state a clone size, as once, few, many or a class for expanded clones.

abundance: -; v_gene: TRBV11-2; j_gene: TRBJ1-2; CDR3aa: CASSLEPGGPYGYTF
abundance: few; v_gene: TRBV30; j_gene: TRBJ1-1; CDR3aa: CAWSGQWDTEAFF
abundance: -; v_gene: TRBV7-2; j_gene: TRBJ2-7; CDR3aa: CASSLVWDRTGNEQYF
abundance: once; v_gene: TRBV6-1; j_gene: TRBJ2-2; CDR3aa: CASSGAYDTGELFF
abundance: -; v_gene: TRBV2; j_gene: TRBJ2-3; CDR3aa: CASSPGLSTDTQYF
abundance: -; v_gene: TRBV4-1; j_gene: TRBJ1-4; CDR3aa: CASSQVGTGKEKLFF
abundance: -; v_gene: TRBV29-1; j_gene: TRBJ2-5; CDR3aa: CSAPPGQGDQETQYF
abundance: -; v_gene: TRBV15; j_gene: TRBJ2-6; CDR3aa: CATSRGGTAGANVLTF
abundance: many; v_gene: TRBV10-3; j_gene: TRBJ1-2; CDR3aa: CAISDGTPSNYGYTF
abundance: once; v_gene: TRBV19; j_gene: TRBJ1-5; CDR3aa: CASLSGYNAPQHF
abundance: few; v_gene: TRBV4-2; j_gene: TRBJ1-1; CDR3aa: CASSQVTGRMNTEAFF
abundance: -; v_gene: TRBV6-5; j_gene: TRBJ1-4; CDR3aa: CASSYSWDISEKLFF
abundance: -; v_gene: TRBV6-1; j_gene: TRBJ2-5; CDR3aa: CASNKLAGRQETQYF
abundance: -; v_gene: TRBV29-1; j_gene: TRBJ1-2; CDR3aa: CSVDAGLGYGYTF
abundance: -; v_gene: TRBV7-2; j_gene: TRBJ2-5; CDR3aa: CASSLSGGETQYF